These 28 T cell receptor beta chains were sequenced from one sample in a study of human T cells and chemical hapten exposure. TCRdb fed the RACE reads into MiXCR, producing one record per CDR3 protein. Among around 76,000 distinct CDR3 sequences listed, around 11% were seen once. Regarding time point: patch test 1, 2 weeks after DPC sensitization. Treatment reported: therapeutic diphenylcyclopropenone sensitization with weekly scalp DPC. Sequenced material: whole blood, taken in connection with sensitization to the hapten diphenylcyclopropenone (DPC). All receptors derive from a woman aged 60-75 years with alopecia areata. Some clones in this sample may be carry-over from other donors' samples.

This clonotype was counted between two and nine times. This rearrangement joins TRBV5-1 to TRBJ2-1; D is ambiguous. V was trimmed by 4 bases and J by 3 bases, leaving 11 bases between them. Germline V gene sequence: CDR1 SGHRS, CDR2 YFSETQ. The CDR3 has 14 amino acids. CDR3 coding DNA: TGCGCCAGCAGCCCCGCGGTATACTACAATGAGCAGTTCTTC. Amino acids: CASSPAVYYNEQFF.

This clonotype was detected only a few times. CDR3 protein: CASSSGAGGGLRETQYF. CDR3 in DNA: TGTGCCAGCAGTTCGGGGGCGGGGGGCGGATTGCGGGAGACCCAGTACTTC. The chain couples TRBV12-3 or TRBV12-4 to TRBJ2-5, with TRBD2 matching 8 bases. CDR3 length equals 17 residues. The V and J ends lost 4 bases and 5 bases, in that order; junction bases with no gene match: 15.

This chain uses TRBV27 with TRBJ2-3; possibly TRBD1 or TRBD2 for D (6 bases each). Germline lookup yields CDR1 MNHEY and CDR2 SMNVEV (reference sequence). There are 15 residues in the CDR3. Trimming pared 6 bases from V and 2 bases from J, leaving 15 bases between. CDR3 region: CASSLGGFSTDTQYF. CDR3 coding DNA: TGTGCCAGCAGCCTGGGGGGCTTTTCCACAGATACGCAGTATTTT.

This clonotype was recorded many times. One end of the junction is discordant with germline, which a read error may explain. The CDR3 loop is CASSDGQGVIHF. The CDR3, as DNA: TGCGCCAGCAGTGATGGTCAGGGGGTGATCCACTTC. The chain recombines TRBV10-2 with TRBJ2-7; 7 positions match TRBD1. The CDR3 has 12 residues. The germline V gene encodes CDR1 WSHSY and CDR2 SAAADI.

This chain uses TRBV11-2 with TRBJ2-1; 8 positions match TRBD2. This CDR3 has 13 amino acids. CDR1 and CDR2 from the germline V gene are SGHAT and FQNNGV. V was clipped by 10 bases and J by 4 bases; unmatched bases: 6. The CDR3 reads CATRGGVYNEQFF. In nucleotides, the CDR3 is TGTGCCACTCGGGGGGGCGTGTACAATGAGCAGTTCTTC.

This clonotype was observed at least ten times. This chain connects TRBV20-1 to TRBJ2-7, with D perhaps TRBD1 (6 bases). V lost 0 bases and J lost 0, with 9 bases in between. Germline V gene sequence: CDR1 DFQATT, CDR2 SNEGSKA (reference sequence). The CDR3 extends over 14 amino acids. CDR3 in amino acids: CSARERGSSYEQYF. DNA for the CDR3: TGCAGTGCTAGAGAGAGGGGGAGCTCCTACGAGCAGTACTTC.

This clonotype was recorded at least ten times. The chain joins TRBV7-3 to TRBJ2-5; D may match TRBD1 or TRBD2 (6 bases each). This CDR3 spans 13 amino acids. The germline V gene has CDR1 SGHTA and CDR2 FQGTGA. Trimming took 4 bases from V and 4 from J, leaving 10 bases between them. CDR3 in DNA: TGTGCCAGCAGCTCCGGGGGCCTAGAGACCCAGTACTTC. Its translation: CASSSGGLETQYF.

J is TRBJ2-3 and V is TRBV20-1; a possible D gene is TRBD2 (6 bases). The germline V gene has CDR1 DFQATT and CDR2 SNEGSKA (reference sequence). The length of the CDR3 is 16 residues. The CDR3 DNA is TGCAGGGTACCTAAGACGGGGGTTTCTAGCACAGATACGCAGTATTTT. Protein product: CRVPKTGVSSTDTQYF.

There are a few counts of this clonotype. This chain uses TRBV10-3 with TRBJ2-3; 15 bases match TRBD2. There are 17 residues in the CDR3. V gave up 10 bases and J gave up 1 base; unmatched junction bases: 9. The germline gives CDR1 ENHRY, CDR2 SYGVKD. Here the CDR3 reads CATGGLAGGPGTDTQYF. Here the CDR3 DNA reads TGTGCCACCGGAGGACTAGCGGGGGGGCCTGGCACAGATACGCAGTATTTT.

This clonotype has a single count. The V gene is TRBV4-1, the J gene TRBJ2-7; D tentatively fits TRBD1 or TRBD2 (5 bases each). The CDR3 consists of 12 residues. V was cut by 3 bases and J by 6 bases, with 9 bases left in between. CDR1 is MGHRA and CDR2 is YSYEKL in the germline V gene. DNA for the CDR3: TGCGCCAGCAGCCAGCCGGGGCTCGAGCAGTACTTC. The encoded protein is CASSQPGLEQYF.

The chain links TRBV20-1 to TRBJ1-2; no definite D call. The CDR3 sequence is 13 residues long. V gave up 0 bases and J gave up 2 bases, with 7 bases separating them. Germline V gene lookup returns CDR1 DFQATT and CDR2 SNEGSKA (reference sequence). The CDR3 coding sequence is TGCAGTGCTAGAGATCAGGAGAACTATGGCTACACCTTC. This encodes CSARDQENYGYTF.

This clonotype turned up a few times. The gene calls are TRBV10-3 and TRBJ2-3; D tentatively reads TRBD1 or TRBD2 (5 bases each). The CDR3 runs 17 residues. Trimming took off 6 bases at V and 0 bases at J, with 19 bases between the two ends. In germline, CDR1 is ENHRY, CDR2 SYGVKD. The CDR3 DNA sequence: TGTGCCATCAGGGCTGAGAGGGGCGGTGCTAGCACAGATACGCAGTATTTT. It yields the protein CAIRAERGGASTDTQYF.

Ten or more counts support this clonotype. V is TRBV19 and J is TRBJ2-7; TRBD1 matches at 7 bases. V trimming: 4 bases; J trimming: 2 bases; junction bases outside the gene matches: 17. CDR1 LNHDA and CDR2 SQIVND come from the germline V gene (reference sequence). The length of the CDR3 is 18 residues. The CDR3 sequence is CASSRPGQPFRSPYEQYF. The CDR3 nucleotides read TGTGCCAGTAGTAGGCCGGGACAGCCGTTCCGGAGTCCCTACGAGCAGTACTTC.

This clonotype was observed many times. The rearrangement links TRBV6-2 or TRBV6-3 to TRBJ2-5; tentatively, D is TRBD1 or TRBD2 (5 bases each). The CDR3 runs 13 residues. CDR1 and CDR2 (germline): MNHEY, SVGEGT. V lost 6 bases and J 3 bases, leaving 11 bases between the germline ends. CDR3 sequence: CASRYGAEETQYF. In DNA, the CDR3 is TGTGCCAGCAGGTACGGGGCTGAAGAGACCCAGTACTTC.

This clonotype was found many times. The chain employs TRBV7-3 and TRBJ1-6; D not resolved. The germline V gene has CDR1 SGHTA and CDR2 FQGTGA. The ends were cut back, 4 bases at V and 7 bases at J, with 8 bases in the middle. CDR3 length: 13 residues. Here the CDR3 reads CASSWGENSPLHF. The CDR3 nucleotides read TGTGCCAGCAGCTGGGGTGAGAATTCACCCCTCCACTTT.

This chain links TRBV18 with TRBJ1-1; D not certain. Germline assignment: CDR1 KGHSH and CDR2 LQKENI. V was clipped by 2 bases and J by 0 bases, with 7 bases between them. This CDR3 spans 14 amino acids. The CDR3 loop is CASSPVSMNTEAFF. DNA of the CDR3: TGTGCCAGCTCACCAGTCAGTATGAACACTGAAGCTTTCTTT.

In this sample, this clonotype turned up many times. The rearrangement links TRBV29-1 to TRBJ2-7; 7 bases match TRBD1. Germline V CDR1 and CDR2: SQVTM, ANQGSEA. The CDR3 runs 17 residues. V lost 6 bases and J lost 3; bases outside the gene matches: 20. The CDR3 nucleotides are TGCAGCGTCTACGTAAGTACAGGGGCCCTGCGATTCTACGAGCAGTACTTC. As protein: CSVYVSTGALRFYEQYF.

This clonotype was detected ten times or more. The rearrangement links TRBV29-1 to TRBJ1-1; 8 bases are shared with TRBD1. V gave up 6 bases and J gave up 4 bases; unmatched junction bases: 10. Looked up from germline, CDR1 is SQVTM and CDR2 is ANQGSEA. The CDR3 totals 14 residues. Here the CDR3 reads CSVWAGGAGTEAFF. CDR3 in DNA: TGCAGCGTGTGGGCAGGGGGCGCGGGCACTGAAGCTTTCTTT. Using reference TRBV29-1 and TRBJ1-1 for the parts outside the CDR3, the full variable domain is SAVISQKPSRDICQRGTSLTIQCQVDSQVTMMFWYRQQPGQSLTLIATANQGSEATYESGFVIDKFPISRPNLTFSTLTVSNMSPEDSSIYLCSVWAGGAGTEAFFGQGTRLTVV.

The chain combines TRBV18 with TRBJ2-3; D may be TRBD1 (6 bases). Deletions cut 0 bases from V and 0 bases from J, with 10 bases between. CDR1 and CDR2 from the germline V gene are KGHSH and LQKENI. This CDR3 is built from 16 residues. This CDR3 reads CASSPPEGVSTDTQYF. The CDR3 coding sequence is TGTGCCAGCTCACCACCAGAGGGGGTGAGCACAGATACGCAGTATTTT. The full variable domain, with the rest looked up from reference TRBV18 and TRBJ2-3, is NAGVMQNPRHLVRRRGQEARLRCSPMKGHSHVYWYRQLPEEGLKFMVYLQKENIIDESGMPKERFSAEFPKEGPSILRIQQVVRGDSAAYFCASSPPEGVSTDTQYFGPGTRLTVL.

The sample holds many counts of this clonotype. The chain is built from TRBV7-6 and TRBJ1-1, with 8 positions matching TRBD1. The CDR3 loop spans 13 amino acids. Losses at the gene ends were 3 bases for V and 4 bases for J; bases not matched to a gene: 1. The germline CDR1 and CDR2 sequences are SGHVS and FNYEAQ. For the CDR3, the DNA is TGTGCCAGCAGCTTGGGGACAGGCACTGAAGCTTTCTTT. Protein product: CASSLGTGTEAFF.

V and J are TRBV11-1 and TRBJ1-1; D possibly corresponds to TRBD1 (5 bases). Germline V gene sequence: CDR1 SGHAT, CDR2 FQDESV (reference sequence). CDR3 size: 15 residues. Between the trimmed V and J ends, which lost 2 bases and 11 bases, there was a span of 21 bases. The CDR3 DNA is TGTGCCAGCAGCTTAAACCCTCCGGCCCAGGGTTTGGCTTTCTTT. Protein product: CASSLNPPAQGLAFF. The variable domain in full, completed from reference TRBV11-1 and TRBJ1-1, reads EAEVAQSPRYKITEKSQAVAFWCDPISGHATLYWYRQILGQGPELLVQFQDESVVDDSQLPKDRFSAERLKGVDSTLKIQPAELGDSAMYLCASSLNPPAQGLAFFGQGTRLTVV.

The chain uses TRBV5-1 and TRBJ2-3; TRBD2 agrees at 8 bases. This CDR3 is built from 13 residues. The junction had 6 bases not matched to a gene; V was cut back by 7 bases and J by 5 bases. CDR1 SGHRS and CDR2 YFSETQ come from the germline V gene. CDR3 bases: TGCGCCAGCCGTCCGGGACTAGGAGATACGCAGTATTTT. Its translation: CASRPGLGDTQYF.

There are a few counts of this clonotype. The chain employs TRBV5-1 and TRBJ2-5; no clear D gene. From germline, CDR1 is SGHRS and CDR2 YFSETQ. Trimming stripped 0 bases from V and 4 bases from J, with 10 bases between. The CDR3 is 14 residues long. The CDR3 DNA sequence: TGCGCCAGCAGCTTGGGTACGGCTCTAGAGACCCAGTACTTC. It specifies CASSLGTALETQYF.

This clonotype was counted at least ten times. The chain carries TRBV5-1 and TRBJ1-1; possible D gene TRBD1, 6 bases. The CDR3 runs 15 residues. Trimming stripped 0 bases from V and 2 bases from J, with 11 bases between. Germline CDR1 SGHRS, CDR2 YFSETQ. CDR3 sequence (DNA): TGCGCCAGCAGCTTGGCGCCCGGGGGCAACACTGAAGCTTTCTTT. This translates into CASSLAPGGNTEAFF.

The rearrangement joins TRBV9 to TRBJ1-2; unclear D gene. The ends were cut back, 0 bases at V and 2 bases at J, with 8 bases in the middle. From germline, CDR1 is SGDLS and CDR2 YYNGEE. This CDR3 contains 14 residues. The CDR3 sequence is CASSVATGNYGYTF. CDR3 bases: TGTGCCAGCAGCGTAGCTACTGGGAACTATGGCTACACCTTC.

V gene TRBV20-1 combines with J gene TRBJ2-1, with D tentatively TRBD2 (5 bases). The V end lost 0 bases, the J end lost 8 bases, and 20 bases lay between the germline ends. Germline V gene data show CDR1 as DFQATT and CDR2 as SNEGSKA (reference sequence). The CDR3 spans 16 residues. The CDR3 DNA reads as TGCAGTGCTAGAGATCCCACCTCTAATAGCGCCTATGAGCAGTTCTTC. Amino acids: CSARDPTSNSAYEQFF.

This clonotype was counted ten times or more. CDR3 protein: CASSLDRGEAFF. CDR3 DNA sequence: TGTGCCAGCTCACTCGACAGGGGTGAAGCTTTCTTT. The rearrangement joins TRBV18 to TRBJ1-1; 8 nucleotides match TRBD1. Germline-derived CDR1 and CDR2 are KGHSH and LQKENI. There are 12 residues in the CDR3. V dropped 4 bases and J dropped 7; count of bases not matched to a gene: 2.

A few counts support this clonotype. This chain links TRBV10-3 with TRBJ1-5; D is unresolved. Germline V CDR1 and CDR2: ENHRY, SYGVKD. V was cut by 3 bases and J by 0 bases, with 0 bases left in between. The CDR3 has 12 amino acids. CDR3 bases: TGTGCCATCAGTGATAGCAATCAGCCCCAGCATTTT. It is translated as CAISDSNQPQHF.